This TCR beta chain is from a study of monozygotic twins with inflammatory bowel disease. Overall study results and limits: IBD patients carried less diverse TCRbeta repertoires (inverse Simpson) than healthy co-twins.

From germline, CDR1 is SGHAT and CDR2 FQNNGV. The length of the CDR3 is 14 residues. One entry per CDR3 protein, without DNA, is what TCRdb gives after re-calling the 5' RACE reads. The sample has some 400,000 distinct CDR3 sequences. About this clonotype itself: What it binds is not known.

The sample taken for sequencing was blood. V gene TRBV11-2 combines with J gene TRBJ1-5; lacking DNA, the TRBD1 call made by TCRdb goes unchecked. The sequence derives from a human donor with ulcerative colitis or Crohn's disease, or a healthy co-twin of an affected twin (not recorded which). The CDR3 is CASSLGGQNQPQHF.